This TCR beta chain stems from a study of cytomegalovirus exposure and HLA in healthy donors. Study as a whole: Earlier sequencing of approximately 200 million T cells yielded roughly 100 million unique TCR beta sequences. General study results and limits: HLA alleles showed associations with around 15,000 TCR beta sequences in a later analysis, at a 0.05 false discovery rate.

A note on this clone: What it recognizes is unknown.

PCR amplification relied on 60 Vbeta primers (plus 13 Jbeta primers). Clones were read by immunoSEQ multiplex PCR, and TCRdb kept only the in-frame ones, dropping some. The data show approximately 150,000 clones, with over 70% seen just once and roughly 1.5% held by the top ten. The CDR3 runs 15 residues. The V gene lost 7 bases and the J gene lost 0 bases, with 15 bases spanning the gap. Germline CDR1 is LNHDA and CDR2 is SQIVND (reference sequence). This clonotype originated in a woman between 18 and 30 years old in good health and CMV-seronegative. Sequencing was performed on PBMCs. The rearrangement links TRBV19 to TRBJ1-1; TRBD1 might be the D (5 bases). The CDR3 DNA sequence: TGTGCCAGTAAGGTGGGACGGGGGATGAACACTGAAGCTTTCTTT. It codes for CASKVGRGMNTEAFF. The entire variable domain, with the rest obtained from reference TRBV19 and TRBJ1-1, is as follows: DGGITQSPKYLFRKEGQNVTLSCEQNLNHDAMYWYRQDPGQGLRLIYYSQIVNDFQKGDIAEGYSVSREKKESFPLTVTSAQKNPTAFYLCASKVGRGMNTEAFFGQGTRLTVV.